The rows below give T cell receptor beta chains drawn from one sample of a study of blood T cell repertoires in COVID-19. Libraries were prepared by immunoSEQ multiplex PCR; TCRdb keeps only in-frame clonotypes and omits some of them. The sample holds 300,000 to 400,000 clones, about 86% seen once. The sample taken for sequencing was PBMCs or T cells enriched from blood (not recorded which). Receptor source: a woman aged 40-49 years with acute COVID-19. Each CDR3 is given with its conserved first and last residue. Fields, in order: CDR3 protein, CDR3 DNA, D gene, clone size, J gene, V gene. A D gene is named only where the DNA matches it firmly. Clone size is not always given. Where it is, it says once, few, many or a class for expanded clones.

CASTPDSYEQYF,TGTGCCAGCACCCCGGACAGCTACGAGCAGTACTTC,.,.,TRBJ2-7,TRBV2
CAISEVAGRGGEQYF,TGTGCCATCAGTGAGGTTGCGGGGCGAGGTGGCGAGCAGTACTTC,.,.,TRBJ2-7,TRBV10-3
CASRDSIYEQYF,TGTGCCAGCAGGGACAGTATCTACGAGCAGTACTTC,.,.,TRBJ2-7,TRBV6-5
CASSQEVRQGIGGYTF,TGCGCCAGCAGCCAAGAAGTTAGACAGGGCATCGGTGGCTACACCTTC,TRBD1,.,TRBJ1-2,TRBV4-1
CASSLGTGGVLGYGYTF,TGTGCCAGCAGCTTAGGGACAGGGGGCGTTTTAGGTTATGGCTACACCTTC,TRBD1,.,TRBJ1-2,TRBV7-2
CASSPPRESGEQFF,TGTGCCAGCAGCCCCCCCAGGGAATCAGGAGAGCAGTTCTTC,.,.,TRBJ2-1,TRBV11-2
CASSQAQILQGITQYF,TGTGCCAGCAGTCAAGCTCAGATACTCCAGGGTATAACGCAGTATTTT,.,.,TRBJ2-3,TRBV28
CASSVSPNLEDIQYF,TGTGCCAGCAGTGTTTCCCCCAATTTAGAGGACATTCAGTACTTC,.,.,TRBJ2-4,TRBV6-1
CASSLGQGQGYTF,TGCGCCAGCAGCCTTGGACAGGGGCAGGGCTACACCTTC,TRBD1,.,TRBJ1-2,TRBV5-1
CASSQDLRGVQETQYF,TGCGCCAGCAGCCAAGATTTACGGGGGGTCCAAGAGACCCAGTACTTC,TRBD2,.,TRBJ2-5,TRBV4-1
CASTFGRVETQYF,TGTGCCAGCACCTTCGGGAGGGTAGAGACCCAGTACTTC,TRBD2,.,TRBJ2-5,TRBV7-2
CASSLLSRRGNTGELFF,TGTGCCAGCAGCTTACTTTCTAGGAGGGGGAACACCGGGGAGCTGTTTTTT,.,.,TRBJ2-2,TRBV11-3
CASSLPGQGMSYGYTF,TGTGCCAGCAGCTTGCCGGGACAGGGGATGAGCTATGGCTACACCTTC,TRBD1,.,TRBJ1-2,TRBV5-4
CATSGGGWYSNQPQHF,TGTGCCACCAGTGGAGGGGGATGGTATAGCAATCAGCCCCAGCATTTT,.,.,TRBJ1-5,TRBV24-1
CASNLPGGAQYF,TGTGCCAGCAACCTTCCCGGGGGGGCGCAGTACTTC,TRBD2,.,TRBJ2-7,TRBV12-3/TRBV12-4
CSGRFSGANVLTF,TGCAGCGGGCGGTTCTCTGGGGCCAACGTCCTGACTTTC,.,.,TRBJ2-6,TRBV29-1
CASSVGTPPRGGELFF,TGTGCCAGCAGCGTAGGGACTCCGCCTCGTGGCGGGGAGCTGTTTTTT,.,.,TRBJ2-2,TRBV9
CASTGTGPYGYTF,TGTGCCAGTACGGGTACAGGGCCCTATGGCTACACCTTC,.,.,TRBJ1-2,TRBV19
CAWSVYPPGQGATFYGYTF,TGTGCCTGGAGTGTATACCCCCCAGGACAGGGGGCGACCTTCTATGGCTACACCTTC,TRBD1,.,TRBJ1-2,TRBV30
CASSAYSQGNTEAFF,TGTGCCAGCAGTGCCTACTCTCAGGGGAACACTGAAGCTTTCTTT,.,.,TRBJ1-1,TRBV27
CASTVTGGNSPLHF,TGTGCCAGCACCGTGACAGGGGGAAATTCACCCCTCCACTTT,TRBD1,few,TRBJ1-6,TRBV11-2
CAITTSLGNTEAFF,TGTGCCATCACTACCTCTCTAGGGAACACTGAAGCTTTCTTT,.,.,TRBJ1-1,TRBV10-3
CASANGGNTIYF,TGTGCCAGTGCCAACGGGGGAAACACCATATATTTT,.,.,TRBJ1-3,TRBV6-6
CASTTSGDNTDTQYF,TGTGCCAGCACCACAAGCGGGGATAACACAGATACGCAGTATTTT,TRBD2,.,TRBJ2-3,TRBV5-8
CASSVAAGGLTGELFF,TGTGCCAGCAGCGTAGCGGCAGGGGGCTTGACCGGGGAGCTGTTTTTT,TRBD1,.,TRBJ2-2,TRBV9
CASSLTGVFAPGELFF,TGTGCCAGCAGCCTAACAGGGGTATTTGCTCCCGGGGAGCTGTTTTTT,TRBD1,.,TRBJ2-2,TRBV7-9
CASSPYSLVYEQYF,TGTGCCAGCAGTCCGTACAGTTTGGTCTACGAGCAGTACTTC,.,.,TRBJ2-7,TRBV6-9
CASSESGGGLAFF,TGTGCCAGCAGTGAAAGCGGTGGCGGGCTAGCTTTCTTT,.,.,TRBJ1-1,TRBV6-1
CASSEAGGNSEAFF,TGTGCCAGCAGTGAAGCAGGGGGCAATTCTGAAGCTTTCTTT,TRBD1,.,TRBJ1-1,TRBV2
CASSELGQTNQPQHF,TGTGCCAGCAGTGAATTGGGACAGACTAATCAGCCCCAGCATTTT,TRBD1,.,TRBJ1-5,TRBV2
CASSSGGLATF,TGTGCCAGCAGCTCGGGGGGCCTCGCCACCTTC,.,.,TRBJ1-2,TRBV7-3
CATSRKLAGAAYEQYF,TGTGCCACCAGCAGAAAACTAGCGGGGGCCGCCTACGAGCAGTACTTC,TRBD2,.,TRBJ2-7,TRBV15
CASSLNGIHEQFF,TGTGCCAGCAGCTTAAACGGGATTCATGAGCAGTTCTTC,.,.,TRBJ2-1,TRBV11-2
CASSVTVGYEQYF,TGTGCCAGCAGCGTGACAGTTGGGTACGAGCAGTACTTC,.,.,TRBJ2-7,TRBV9
CASRTTGDYYEQYF,TGTGCCAGCAGAACGACAGGGGACTACTACGAGCAGTACTTC,.,.,TRBJ2-7,TRBV6-5
CASSRHRDNEQYF,TGTGCCAGCAGCCGACACCGGGACAACGAGCAGTACTTC,.,.,TRBJ2-7,TRBV6-5
CASSLGLAASYEQYF,TGTGCCAGCAGCTTAGGGCTAGCGGCCTCCTACGAGCAGTACTTC,TRBD2,.,TRBJ2-7,TRBV7-2
CATSRDLGAREKLFF,TGTGCCACCAGCAGAGATTTAGGGGCGCGTGAAAAACTGTTTTTT,.,.,TRBJ1-4,TRBV15
CASSSLKGAGSPLHF,TGTGCCAGCAGTTCCCTTAAGGGGGCGGGTTCACCCCTCCACTTT,TRBD1,.,TRBJ1-6,TRBV27
CASSQGPGNQPQHF,TGTGCCAGCAGCCAGGGGCCGGGCAATCAGCCCCAGCATTTT,.,.,TRBJ1-5,TRBV3-1/TRBV3-2
CASSRDSNTPQHF,TGCGCCAGCAGTCGGGACAGTAACACGCCCCAGCATTTT,TRBD1,.,TRBJ1-5,TRBV5-1
CASSPSGGGNTGELFF,TGCGCCAGCAGCCCTTCTGGGGGCGGGAACACCGGGGAGCTGTTTTTT,.,.,TRBJ2-2,TRBV4-3
CASRREETGTVEQYF,TGCGCCAGCAGGAGAGAAGAGACAGGCACAGTCGAGCAGTACTTC,.,.,TRBJ2-7,TRBV5-1
CASSGAQGNGELFF,TGTGCCAGCAGCGGGGCACAGGGCAACGGGGAGCTGTTTTTT,.,few,TRBJ2-2,TRBV7-2
CASSLMASGHTDTQYF,TGTGCCAGCAGCTTAATGGCTAGCGGGCACACAGATACGCAGTATTTT,TRBD2,.,TRBJ2-3,TRBV7-3
CASSPTGYEAFF,TGTGCCAGCAGCCCGACAGGATATGAAGCTTTCTTT,.,once,TRBJ1-1,TRBV6-5
CASSLIDRGNSPLHF,TGTGCCAGCAGCTTGATAGACAGGGGAAATTCACCCCTCCACTTT,TRBD1,.,TRBJ1-6,TRBV5-5
CASSFFAGGSTDTQYF,TGTGCCAGCAGCTTCTTTGCCGGGGGAAGCACAGATACGCAGTATTTT,.,.,TRBJ2-3,TRBV7-8
CASSVDPGQGATEAFF,TGTGCCAGCAGTGTCGACCCGGGACAGGGGGCGACTGAAGCTTTCTTT,TRBD1,.,TRBJ1-1,TRBV6-1
CASSSFIRDRGPSELFF,TGTGCCAGCAGCTCCTTTATACGGGACAGGGGCCCTTCGGAGCTGTTTTTT,TRBD1,.,TRBJ2-2,TRBV7-2
CASSLAGQGEWPQHF,TGTGCCAGCAGCTTGGCTGGACAGGGAGAATGGCCCCAGCATTTT,TRBD1,few,TRBJ1-5,TRBV5-8
CASSLSGSVRTDTQYF,TGCGCCAGCAGCTTGTCGGGGTCGGTGCGCACAGATACGCAGTATTTT,.,.,TRBJ2-3,TRBV5-1
CASSEVTGNTEAFF,TGTGCCAGCAGTGAGGTGACAGGGAACACTGAAGCTTTCTTT,.,.,TRBJ1-1,TRBV2
CASSPTGGGSYEQYF,TGTGCCAGCAGTCCGACAGGGGGTGGTAGCTACGAGCAGTACTTC,TRBD1,.,TRBJ2-7,TRBV28
CASSPYGWEGYTF,TGTGCCAGCTCACCCTACGGCTGGGAGGGCTACACCTTC,.,.,TRBJ1-2,TRBV18
CASSSGSNSPLHF,TGTGCCAGCAGTTCCGGGTCCAATTCACCCCTCCACTTT,.,.,TRBJ1-6,TRBV12-3/TRBV12-4
CASSPSGTAANYGYTF,TGTGCCAGCAGTCCCTCCGGGACAGCAGCTAACTATGGCTACACCTTC,TRBD1,.,TRBJ1-2,TRBV6-2/TRBV6-3
CASTIIGNTIYF,TGTGCCAGCACAATCATTGGAAACACCATATATTTT,.,.,TRBJ1-3,TRBV12-3/TRBV12-4
CASSQEFGTSGGRETQYF,TGTGCCAGCAGCCAAGAATTCGGGACTAGCGGGGGTCGGGAGACCCAGTACTTC,TRBD2,.,TRBJ2-5,TRBV3-1/TRBV3-2